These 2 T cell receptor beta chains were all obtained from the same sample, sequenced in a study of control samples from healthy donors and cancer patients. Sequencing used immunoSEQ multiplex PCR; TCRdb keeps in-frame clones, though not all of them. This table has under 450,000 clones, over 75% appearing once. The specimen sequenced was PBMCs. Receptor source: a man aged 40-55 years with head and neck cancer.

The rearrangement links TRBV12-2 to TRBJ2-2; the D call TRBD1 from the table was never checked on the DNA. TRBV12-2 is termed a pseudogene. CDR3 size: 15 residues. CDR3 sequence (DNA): TGTGCAAGTCGCTTACCTCAAACAGGATCCGGGGAGCTGTTTTTT. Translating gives CASRLPQTGSGELFF.

CDR3 region: CASSRDRAEKLFF. The CDR3 DNA reads as TGTGCCAGCAGCCGTGACAGGGCTGAAAAACTGTTTTTT. The rearrangement joins TRBV7-3 to TRBJ1-4; 7 bases match TRBD1. The J segment lost 7 bases and the V segment lost 5 bases, leaving 4 bases of the junction unmatched. The germline V gene has CDR1 SGHTA and CDR2 FQGTGA. CDR3 length: 13 residues. Supplemented by reference TRBV7-3 and TRBJ1-4, the full variable domain reads GAGVSQTPSNKVTEKGKYVELRCDPISGHTALYWYRQSLGQGPEFLIYFQGTGAADDSGLPNDRFFAVRPEGSVSTLKIQRTERGDSAVYLCASSRDRAEKLFFGSGTQLSVL.